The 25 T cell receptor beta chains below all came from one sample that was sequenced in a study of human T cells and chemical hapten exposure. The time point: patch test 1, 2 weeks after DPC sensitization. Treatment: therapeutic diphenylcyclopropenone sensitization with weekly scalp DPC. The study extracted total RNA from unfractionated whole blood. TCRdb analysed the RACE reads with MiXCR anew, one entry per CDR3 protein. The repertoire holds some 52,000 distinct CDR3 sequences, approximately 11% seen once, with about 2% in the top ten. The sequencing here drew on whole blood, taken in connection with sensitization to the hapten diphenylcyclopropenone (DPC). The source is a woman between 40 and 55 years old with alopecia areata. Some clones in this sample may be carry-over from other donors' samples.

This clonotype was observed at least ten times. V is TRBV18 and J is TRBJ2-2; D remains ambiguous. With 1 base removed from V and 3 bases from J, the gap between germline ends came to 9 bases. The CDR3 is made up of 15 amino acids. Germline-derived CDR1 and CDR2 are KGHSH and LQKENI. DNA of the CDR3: TGTGCCAGCTCACCACTTTCGGAGTACACCGGGGAGCTGTTTTTT. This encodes CASSPLSEYTGELFF.

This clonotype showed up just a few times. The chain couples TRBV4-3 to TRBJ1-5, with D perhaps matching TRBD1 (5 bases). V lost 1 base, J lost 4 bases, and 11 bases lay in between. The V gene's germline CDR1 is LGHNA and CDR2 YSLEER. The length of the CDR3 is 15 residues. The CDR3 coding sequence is TGCGCCAGCAGCCAAGTCCCTGGGGGGAATCAGCCCCAGCATTTT. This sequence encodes CASSQVPGGNQPQHF.

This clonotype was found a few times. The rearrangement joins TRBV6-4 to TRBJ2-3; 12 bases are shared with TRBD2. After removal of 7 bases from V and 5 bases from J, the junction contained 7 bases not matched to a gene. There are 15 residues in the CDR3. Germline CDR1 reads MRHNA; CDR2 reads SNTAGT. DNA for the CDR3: TGTGCCAGCAAGAGGCTAGCGGGAGGGAGAGATACGCAGTATTTT. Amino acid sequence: CASKRLAGGRDTQYF.

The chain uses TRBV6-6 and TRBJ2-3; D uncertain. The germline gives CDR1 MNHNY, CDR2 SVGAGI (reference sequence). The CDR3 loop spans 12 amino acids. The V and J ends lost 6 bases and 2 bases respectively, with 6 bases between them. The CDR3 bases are TGTGCCAGCAGCGAGTTCACAGATACGCAGTATTTT. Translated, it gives CASSEFTDTQYF.

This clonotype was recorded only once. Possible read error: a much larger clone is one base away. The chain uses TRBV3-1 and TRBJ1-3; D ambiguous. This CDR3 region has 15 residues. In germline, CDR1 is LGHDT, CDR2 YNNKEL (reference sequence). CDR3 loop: CASSQDLGLWNTIHF. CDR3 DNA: TGTGCCAGCAGCCAAGATTTAGGTTTGTGGAACACCATACATTTT.

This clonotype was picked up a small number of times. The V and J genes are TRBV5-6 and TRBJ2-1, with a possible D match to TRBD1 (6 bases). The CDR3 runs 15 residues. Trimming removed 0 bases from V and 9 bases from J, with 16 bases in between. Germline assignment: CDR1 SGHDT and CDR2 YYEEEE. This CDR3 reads CASSLGTARMIEQFF. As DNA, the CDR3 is TGTGCCAGCAGCTTGGGGACAGCCCGGATGATTGAGCAGTTCTTC. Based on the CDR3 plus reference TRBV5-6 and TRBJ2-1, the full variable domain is DAGVTQSPTHLIKTRGQQVTLRCSPKSGHDTVSWYQQALGQGPQFIFQYYEEEERQRGNFPDRFSGHQFPNYSSELNVNALLLGDSALYLCASSLGTARMIEQFFGPGTRLTVL.

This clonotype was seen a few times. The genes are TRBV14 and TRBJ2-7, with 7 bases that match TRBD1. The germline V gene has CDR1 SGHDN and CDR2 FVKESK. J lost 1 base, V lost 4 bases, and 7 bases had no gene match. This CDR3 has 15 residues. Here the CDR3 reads CASSRSTGLSYEQYF. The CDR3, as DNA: TGTGCCAGCAGCCGATCGACAGGGCTGTCCTACGAGCAGTACTTC.

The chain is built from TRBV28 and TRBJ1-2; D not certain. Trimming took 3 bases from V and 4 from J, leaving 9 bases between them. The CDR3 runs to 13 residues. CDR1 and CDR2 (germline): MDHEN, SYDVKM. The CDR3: CASSLEGTYGYTF. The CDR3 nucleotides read TGTGCCAGCAGTTTGGAAGGAACCTATGGCTACACCTTC.

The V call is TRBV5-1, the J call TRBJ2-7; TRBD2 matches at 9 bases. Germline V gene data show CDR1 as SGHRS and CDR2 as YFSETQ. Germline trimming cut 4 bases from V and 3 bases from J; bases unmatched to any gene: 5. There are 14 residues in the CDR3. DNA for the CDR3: TGCGCCAGCAGCGGGTCTAGCGGGGTCTACGAGCAGTACTTC. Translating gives CASSGSSGVYEQYF.

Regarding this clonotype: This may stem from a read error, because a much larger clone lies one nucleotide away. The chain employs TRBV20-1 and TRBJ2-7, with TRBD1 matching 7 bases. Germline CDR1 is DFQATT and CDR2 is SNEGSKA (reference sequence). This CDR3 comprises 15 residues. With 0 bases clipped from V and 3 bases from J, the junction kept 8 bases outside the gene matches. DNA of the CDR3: TGCAGTGCTAGAGATATGCGACAGGGAATCTACGAGCAGTACGTC. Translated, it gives CSARDMRQGIYEQYV.

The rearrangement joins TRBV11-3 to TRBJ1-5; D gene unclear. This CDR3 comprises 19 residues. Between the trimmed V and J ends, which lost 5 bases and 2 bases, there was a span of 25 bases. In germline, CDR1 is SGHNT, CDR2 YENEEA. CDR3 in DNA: TGTGCCAGCAGCGCAACCGGGCCCGGCCTGGTGATGGGCAATCAGCCCCAGCATTTT. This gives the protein CASSATGPGLVMGNQPQHF.

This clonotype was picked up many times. This chain's CDR3 is CASSLSGDVLAGIYEQYF. The CDR3, as DNA: TGTGCCAGCAGCCTATCGGGAGACGTCCTAGCGGGAATTTACGAGCAGTACTTC. The chain employs TRBV3-1 and TRBJ2-7; the match to TRBD2 covers 9 bases. Germline CDR1 reads LGHDT; CDR2 reads YNNKEL (reference sequence). The junction had 17 bases not matched to a gene; V was cut back by 4 bases and J by 4 bases. This CDR3 is built from 18 residues.

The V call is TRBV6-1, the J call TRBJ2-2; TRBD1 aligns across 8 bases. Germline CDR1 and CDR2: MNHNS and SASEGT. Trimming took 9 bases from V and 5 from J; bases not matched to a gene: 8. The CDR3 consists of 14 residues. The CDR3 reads CASADRVDTGELFF. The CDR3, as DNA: TGTGCCAGTGCGGACAGGGTCGATACCGGGGAGCTGTTTTTT.

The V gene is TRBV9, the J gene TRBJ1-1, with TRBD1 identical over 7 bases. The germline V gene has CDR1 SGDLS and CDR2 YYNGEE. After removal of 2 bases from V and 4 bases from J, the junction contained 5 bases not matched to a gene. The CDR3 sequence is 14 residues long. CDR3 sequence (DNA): TGTGCCAGCAGCGTGCAGGGGGATAGCACTGAAGCTTTCTTT. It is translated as CASSVQGDSTEAFF.

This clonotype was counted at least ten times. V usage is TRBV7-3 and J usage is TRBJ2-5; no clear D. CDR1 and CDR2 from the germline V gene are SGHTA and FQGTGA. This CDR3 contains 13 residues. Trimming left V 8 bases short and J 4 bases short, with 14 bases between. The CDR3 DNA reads TGTGCCAGCTCCCCGATGAGGTCAGAGACCCAGTACTTC. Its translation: CASSPMRSETQYF.

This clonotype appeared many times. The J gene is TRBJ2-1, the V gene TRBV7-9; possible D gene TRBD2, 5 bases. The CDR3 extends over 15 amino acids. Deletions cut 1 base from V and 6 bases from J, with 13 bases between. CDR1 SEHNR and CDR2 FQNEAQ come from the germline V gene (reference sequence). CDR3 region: CASSLERSGINEQFF. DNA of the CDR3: TGTGCCAGCAGCTTAGAGCGGTCGGGAATCAATGAGCAGTTCTTC.

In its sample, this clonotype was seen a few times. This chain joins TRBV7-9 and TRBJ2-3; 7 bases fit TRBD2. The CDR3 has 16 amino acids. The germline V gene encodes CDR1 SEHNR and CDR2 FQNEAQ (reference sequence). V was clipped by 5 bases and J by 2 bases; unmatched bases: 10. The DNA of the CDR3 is TGTGCCAGCAGCCCCCAGGTAGCGGGTTTCACAGATACGCAGTATTTT. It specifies CASSPQVAGFTDTQYF.

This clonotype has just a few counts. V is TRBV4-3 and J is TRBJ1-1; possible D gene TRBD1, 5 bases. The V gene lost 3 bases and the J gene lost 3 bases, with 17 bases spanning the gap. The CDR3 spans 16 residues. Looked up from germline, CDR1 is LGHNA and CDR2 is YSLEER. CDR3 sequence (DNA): TGCGCCAGCAGCCAGGCCAGGACGGGGGAAGACACTGAAGCTTTCTTT. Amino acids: CASSQARTGEDTEAFF.

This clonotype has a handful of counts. CDR3 amino acids: CASSLDVETQYF. In DNA form, the CDR3 reads TGCGCCAGCAGCTTGGACGTGGAGACCCAGTACTTC. V is TRBV5-1 and J is TRBJ2-5, with D unresolved. This CDR3 contains 12 residues. The V end lost 0 bases, the J end lost 5 bases, and 5 bases lay between the germline ends. The V gene's germline CDR1 is SGHRS and CDR2 YFSETQ.

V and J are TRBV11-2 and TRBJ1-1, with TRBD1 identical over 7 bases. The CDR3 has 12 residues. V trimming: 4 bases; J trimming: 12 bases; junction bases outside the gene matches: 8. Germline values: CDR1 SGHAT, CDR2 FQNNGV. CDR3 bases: TGTGCCAGCAGCTCCCAGGGGGATACTACTTTCTTT. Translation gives CASSSQGDTTFF.

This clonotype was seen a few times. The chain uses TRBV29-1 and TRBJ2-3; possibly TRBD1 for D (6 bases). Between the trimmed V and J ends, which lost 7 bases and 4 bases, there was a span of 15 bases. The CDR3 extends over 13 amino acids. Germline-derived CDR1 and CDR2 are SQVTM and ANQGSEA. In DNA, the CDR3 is TGCAGCGGCACATTACAGGGACCAGATACGCAGTATTTT. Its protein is CSGTLQGPDTQYF.

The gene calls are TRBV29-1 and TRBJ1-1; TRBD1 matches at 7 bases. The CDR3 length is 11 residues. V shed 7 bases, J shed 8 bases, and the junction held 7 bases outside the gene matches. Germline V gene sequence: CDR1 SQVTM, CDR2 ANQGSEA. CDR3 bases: TGCAGCGGAACAGGGGCGGCCGAAGCTTTCTTT. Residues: CSGTGAAEAFF.

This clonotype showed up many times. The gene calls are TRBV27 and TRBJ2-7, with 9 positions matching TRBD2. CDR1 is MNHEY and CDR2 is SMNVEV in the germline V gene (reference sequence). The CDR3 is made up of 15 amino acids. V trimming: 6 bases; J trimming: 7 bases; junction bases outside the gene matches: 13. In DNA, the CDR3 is TGTGCCAGCAGCCCCGGGAGGGCCCTAGCGGGAGAGCAGTACTTC. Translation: CASSPGRALAGEQYF.

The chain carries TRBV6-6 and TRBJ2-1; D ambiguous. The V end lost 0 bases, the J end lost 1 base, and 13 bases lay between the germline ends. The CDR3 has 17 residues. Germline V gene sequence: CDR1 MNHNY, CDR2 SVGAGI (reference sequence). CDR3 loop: CASSYSIMASSYNEQFF. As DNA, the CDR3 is TGTGCCAGCAGTTACTCGATTATGGCCTCTTCCTACAATGAGCAGTTCTTC.

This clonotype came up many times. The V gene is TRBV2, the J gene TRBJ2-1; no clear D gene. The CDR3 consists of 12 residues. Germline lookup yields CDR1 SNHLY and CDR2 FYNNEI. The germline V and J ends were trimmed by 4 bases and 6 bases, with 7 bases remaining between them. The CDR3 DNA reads TGTGCCAGCAGTGGACGTTTCAATGAGCAGTTCTTC. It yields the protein CASSGRFNEQFF.